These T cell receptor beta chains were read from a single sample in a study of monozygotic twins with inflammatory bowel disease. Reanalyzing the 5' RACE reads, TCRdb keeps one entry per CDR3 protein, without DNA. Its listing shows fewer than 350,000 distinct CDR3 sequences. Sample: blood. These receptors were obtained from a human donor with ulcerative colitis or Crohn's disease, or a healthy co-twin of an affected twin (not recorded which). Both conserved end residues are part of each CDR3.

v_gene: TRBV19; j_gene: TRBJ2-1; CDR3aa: CASSMRGTYNEQFF
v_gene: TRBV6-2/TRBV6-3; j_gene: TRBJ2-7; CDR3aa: CASSYKFGQDHSYEQYF
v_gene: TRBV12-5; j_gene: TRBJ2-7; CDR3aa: CASAEQGVYEQYF
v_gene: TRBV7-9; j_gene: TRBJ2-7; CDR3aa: CASGPQGGESYEQYF
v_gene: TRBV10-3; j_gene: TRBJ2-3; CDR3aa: CAIWAVGTDTQYF
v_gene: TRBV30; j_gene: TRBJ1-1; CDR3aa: CAGTGVYTEAFF
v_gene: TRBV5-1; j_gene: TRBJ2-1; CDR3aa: CASGVSGISYNEQFF
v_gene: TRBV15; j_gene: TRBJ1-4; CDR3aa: CATSTLSTNEKLFF
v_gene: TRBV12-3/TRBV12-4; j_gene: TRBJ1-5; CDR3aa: CASSSRGSNQPQHF
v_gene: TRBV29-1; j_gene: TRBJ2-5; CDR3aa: CSVEKLLTGVQETQYF
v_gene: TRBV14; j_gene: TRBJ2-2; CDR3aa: CASSQVTATGELFF
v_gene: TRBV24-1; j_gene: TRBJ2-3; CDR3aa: CATSDLLTDTQYF
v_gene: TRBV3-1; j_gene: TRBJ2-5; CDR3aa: CASSQDLLRDRETQYF
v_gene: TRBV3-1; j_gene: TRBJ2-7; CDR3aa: CASSQAGADGQYF
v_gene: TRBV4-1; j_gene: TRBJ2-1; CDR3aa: CASSQWADTRSSYNEQFF
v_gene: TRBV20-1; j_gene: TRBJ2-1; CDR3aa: CSARDPTGEFYNEQFF
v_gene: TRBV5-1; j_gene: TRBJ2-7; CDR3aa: CASSPNSVGGSYEQYF
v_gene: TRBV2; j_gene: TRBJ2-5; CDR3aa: CASSERGTARETQYF
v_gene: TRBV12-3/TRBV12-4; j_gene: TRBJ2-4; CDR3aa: CASSPSSAGPQYF
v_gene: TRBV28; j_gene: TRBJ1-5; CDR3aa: CATGTLNQPQHF
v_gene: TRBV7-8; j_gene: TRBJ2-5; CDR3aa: CASSYARLDLTGGQYF
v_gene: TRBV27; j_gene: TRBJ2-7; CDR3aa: CASSTTSGSPGEQYF
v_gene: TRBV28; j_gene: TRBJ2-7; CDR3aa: CASSLDGEGYEQYF
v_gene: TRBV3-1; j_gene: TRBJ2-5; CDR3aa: CASSQDLGTQYF
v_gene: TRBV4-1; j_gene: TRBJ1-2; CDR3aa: CASSQVEKWTVLGYTF
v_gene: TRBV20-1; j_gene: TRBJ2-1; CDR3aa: CSAPTGSSYNEQFF
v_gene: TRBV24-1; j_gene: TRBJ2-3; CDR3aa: CATSDWPTSTDTQYF
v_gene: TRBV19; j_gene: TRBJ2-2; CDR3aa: CASSIPGNTGELFF
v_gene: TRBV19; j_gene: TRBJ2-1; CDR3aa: CASSGLAGVGEQFF
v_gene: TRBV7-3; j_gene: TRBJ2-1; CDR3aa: CASSLGLAGGYEQFF
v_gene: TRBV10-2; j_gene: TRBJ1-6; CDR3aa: CASSSGSGPGTPLHF